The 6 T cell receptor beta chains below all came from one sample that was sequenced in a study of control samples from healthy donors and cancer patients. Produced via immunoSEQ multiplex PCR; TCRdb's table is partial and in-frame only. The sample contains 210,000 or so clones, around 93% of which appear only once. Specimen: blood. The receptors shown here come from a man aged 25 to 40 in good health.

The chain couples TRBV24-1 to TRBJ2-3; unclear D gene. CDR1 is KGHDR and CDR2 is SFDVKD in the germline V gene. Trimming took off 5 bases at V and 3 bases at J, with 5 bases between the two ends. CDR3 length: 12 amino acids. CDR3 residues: CATSASTDTQYF. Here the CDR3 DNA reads TGTGCCACCAGTGCCAGTACAGATACGCAGTATTTT.

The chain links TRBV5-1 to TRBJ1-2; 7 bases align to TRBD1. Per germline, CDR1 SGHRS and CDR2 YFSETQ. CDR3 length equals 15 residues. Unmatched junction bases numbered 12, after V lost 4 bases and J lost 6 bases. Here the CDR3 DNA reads TGCGCCAGCAGCGCGACACCAGGGGGATATAATGGCTACACCTTC. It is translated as CASSATPGGYNGYTF.

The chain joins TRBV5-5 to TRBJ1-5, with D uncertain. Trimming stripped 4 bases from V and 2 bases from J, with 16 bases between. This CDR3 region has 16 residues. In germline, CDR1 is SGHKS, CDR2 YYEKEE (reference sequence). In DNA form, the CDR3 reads TGTGCCAGCAGCCTCACCCCCGGTGGGGGCAATCAGCCCCAGCATTTT. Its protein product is CASSLTPGGGNQPQHF.

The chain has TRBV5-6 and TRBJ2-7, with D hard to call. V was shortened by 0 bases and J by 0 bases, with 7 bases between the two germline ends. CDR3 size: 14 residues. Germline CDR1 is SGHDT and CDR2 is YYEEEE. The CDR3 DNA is TGTGCCAGCAGCTTGGACCCAGACTCCTACGAGCAGTACTTC. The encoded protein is CASSLDPDSYEQYF.

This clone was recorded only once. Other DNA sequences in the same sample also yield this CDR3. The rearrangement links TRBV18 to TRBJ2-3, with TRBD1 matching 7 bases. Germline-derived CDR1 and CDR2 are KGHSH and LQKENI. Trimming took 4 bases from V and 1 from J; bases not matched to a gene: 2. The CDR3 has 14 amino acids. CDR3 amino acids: CASSLGQRTDTQYF. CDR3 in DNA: TGTGCCAGCTCACTGGGACAGCGCACAGATACGCAGTATTTT. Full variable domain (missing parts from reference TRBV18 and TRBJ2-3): NAGVMQNPRHLVRRRGQEARLRCSPMKGHSHVYWYRQLPEEGLKFMVYLQKENIIDESGMPKERFSAEFPKEGPSILRIQQVVRGDSAAYFCASSLGQRTDTQYFGPGTRLTVL.

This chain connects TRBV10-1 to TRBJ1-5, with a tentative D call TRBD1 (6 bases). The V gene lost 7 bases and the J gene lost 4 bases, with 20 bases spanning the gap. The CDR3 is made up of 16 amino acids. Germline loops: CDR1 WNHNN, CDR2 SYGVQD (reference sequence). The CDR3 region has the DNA TGCGCCAGCACCCTCCCTTTGACAGGTGGGAATCAGCCCCAGCATTTT. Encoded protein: CASTLPLTGGNQPQHF.